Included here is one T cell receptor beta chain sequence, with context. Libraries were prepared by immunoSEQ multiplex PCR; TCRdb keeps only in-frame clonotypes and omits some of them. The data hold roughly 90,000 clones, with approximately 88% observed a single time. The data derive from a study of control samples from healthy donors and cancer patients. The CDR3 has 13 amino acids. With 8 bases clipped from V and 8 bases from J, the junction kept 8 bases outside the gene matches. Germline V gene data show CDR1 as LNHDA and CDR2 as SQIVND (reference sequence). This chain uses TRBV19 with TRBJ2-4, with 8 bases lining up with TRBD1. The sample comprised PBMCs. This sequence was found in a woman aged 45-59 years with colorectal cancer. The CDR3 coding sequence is TGTGCCAGTTCGACAGGGGACATGGACATTCAGTACTTC. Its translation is CASSTGDMDIQYF. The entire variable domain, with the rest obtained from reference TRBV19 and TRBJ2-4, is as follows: DGGITQSPKYLFRKEGQNVTLSCEQNLNHDAMYWYRQDPGQGLRLIYYSQIVNDFQKGDIAEGYSVSREKKESFPLTVTSAQKNPTAFYLCASSTGDMDIQYFGAGTRLSVL.